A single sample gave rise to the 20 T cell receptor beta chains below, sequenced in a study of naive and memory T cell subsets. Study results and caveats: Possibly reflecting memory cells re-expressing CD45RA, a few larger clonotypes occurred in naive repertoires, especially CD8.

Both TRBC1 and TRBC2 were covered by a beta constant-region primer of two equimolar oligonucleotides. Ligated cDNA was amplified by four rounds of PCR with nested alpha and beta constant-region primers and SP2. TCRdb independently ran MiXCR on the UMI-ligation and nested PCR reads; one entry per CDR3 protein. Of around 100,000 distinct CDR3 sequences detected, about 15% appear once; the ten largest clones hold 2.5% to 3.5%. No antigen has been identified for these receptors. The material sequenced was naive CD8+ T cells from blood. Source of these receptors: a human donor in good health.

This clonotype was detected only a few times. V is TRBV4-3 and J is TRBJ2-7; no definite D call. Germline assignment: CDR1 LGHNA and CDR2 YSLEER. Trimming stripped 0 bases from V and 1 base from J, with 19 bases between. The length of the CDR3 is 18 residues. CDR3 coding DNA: TGCGCCAGCAGCCAAGATCCATACGGAACGGCCGGTTCCTACGAGCAGTACTTC. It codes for CASSQDPYGTAGSYEQYF.

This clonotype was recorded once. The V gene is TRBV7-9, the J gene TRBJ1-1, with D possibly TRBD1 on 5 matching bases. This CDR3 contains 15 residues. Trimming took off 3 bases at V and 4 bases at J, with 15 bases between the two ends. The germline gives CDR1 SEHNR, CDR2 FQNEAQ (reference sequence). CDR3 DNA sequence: TGTGCCAGCAGCTTTTTGGGGGGGGTCGGCACTGAAGCTTTCTTT. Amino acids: CASSFLGGVGTEAFF.

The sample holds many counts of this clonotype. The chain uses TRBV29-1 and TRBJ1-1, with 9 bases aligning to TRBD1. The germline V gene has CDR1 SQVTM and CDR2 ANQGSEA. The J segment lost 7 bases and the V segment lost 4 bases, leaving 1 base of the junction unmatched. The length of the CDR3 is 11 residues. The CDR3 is CSVGTGDEAFF. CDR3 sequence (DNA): TGCAGCGTTGGGACAGGGGATGAAGCTTTCTTT.

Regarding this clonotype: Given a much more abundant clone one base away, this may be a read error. CDR3 residues: CASSYSTAANTVELFF. The CDR3 DNA reads as TGTGCCAGCAGTTACTCGACAGCGGCGAACACCGTGGAGCTGTTTTTT. The chain combines TRBV6-5 with TRBJ2-2, with D possibly called TRBD1 or TRBD2 (5 bases each). The germline V gene encodes CDR1 MNHEY and CDR2 SVGAGI. The CDR3 length is 16 residues.

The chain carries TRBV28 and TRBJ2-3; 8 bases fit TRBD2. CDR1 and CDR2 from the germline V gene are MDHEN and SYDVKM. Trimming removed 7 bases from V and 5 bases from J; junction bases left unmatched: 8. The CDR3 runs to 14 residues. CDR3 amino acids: CASIGGGLGDTQYF. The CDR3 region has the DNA TGTGCCAGCATAGGAGGGGGACTAGGAGATACGCAGTATTTT.

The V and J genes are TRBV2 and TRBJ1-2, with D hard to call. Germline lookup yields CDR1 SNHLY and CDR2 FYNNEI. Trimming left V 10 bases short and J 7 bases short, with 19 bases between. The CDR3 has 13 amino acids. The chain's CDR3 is CATPPLIGVGYTF. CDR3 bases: TGTGCCACCCCCCCCCTCATTGGGGTTGGCTACACCTTC.

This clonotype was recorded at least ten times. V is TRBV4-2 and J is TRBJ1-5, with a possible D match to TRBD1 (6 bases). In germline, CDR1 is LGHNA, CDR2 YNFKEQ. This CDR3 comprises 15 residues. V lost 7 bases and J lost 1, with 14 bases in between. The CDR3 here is CASNELGASNQPQHF. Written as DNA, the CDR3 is TGTGCCAGCAACGAATTGGGGGCGAGCAATCAGCCCCAGCATTTT.

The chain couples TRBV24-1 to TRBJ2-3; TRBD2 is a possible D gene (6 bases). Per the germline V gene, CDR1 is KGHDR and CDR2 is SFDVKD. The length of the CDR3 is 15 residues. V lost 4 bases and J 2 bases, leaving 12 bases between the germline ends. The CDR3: CATSDRLDFTDTQYF. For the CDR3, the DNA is TGTGCCACCAGTGACCGACTAGACTTCACAGATACGCAGTATTTT.

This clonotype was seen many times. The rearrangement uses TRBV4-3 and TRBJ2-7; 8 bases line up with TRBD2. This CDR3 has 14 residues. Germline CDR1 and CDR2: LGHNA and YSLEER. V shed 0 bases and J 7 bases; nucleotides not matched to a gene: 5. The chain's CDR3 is CASSQEGLGGEQYF. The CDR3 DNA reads TGCGCCAGCAGCCAAGAGGGACTAGGTGGAGAGCAGTACTTC.

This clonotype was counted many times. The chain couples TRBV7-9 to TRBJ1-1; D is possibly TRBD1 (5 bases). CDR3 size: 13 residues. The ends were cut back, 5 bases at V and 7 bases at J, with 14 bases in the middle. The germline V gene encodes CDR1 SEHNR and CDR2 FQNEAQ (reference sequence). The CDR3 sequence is CASSPPGWFEAFF. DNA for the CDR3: TGTGCCAGCAGCCCCCCAGGGTGGTTTGAAGCTTTCTTT.

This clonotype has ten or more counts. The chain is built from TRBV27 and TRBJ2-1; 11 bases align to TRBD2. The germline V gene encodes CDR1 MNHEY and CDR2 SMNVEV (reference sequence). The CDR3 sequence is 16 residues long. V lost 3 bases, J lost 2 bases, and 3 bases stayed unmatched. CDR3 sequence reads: CASSFTSGSAYNEQFF. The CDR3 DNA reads TGTGCCAGCAGTTTTACTAGCGGGAGTGCCTACAATGAGCAGTTCTTC.

As DNA, the CDR3 is TGCGCCAGCAGCCAAGCGGTCGACAGGGGTTTCTACGAGCAGTACTTC. Residues: CASSQAVDRGFYEQYF. The gene calls are TRBV4-3 and TRBJ2-7; TRBD1 matches at 8 bases. The germline CDR1 and CDR2 sequences are LGHNA and YSLEER. The CDR3 sequence is 16 residues long. Losses at the gene ends were 1 base for V and 3 bases for J; bases not matched to a gene: 8.

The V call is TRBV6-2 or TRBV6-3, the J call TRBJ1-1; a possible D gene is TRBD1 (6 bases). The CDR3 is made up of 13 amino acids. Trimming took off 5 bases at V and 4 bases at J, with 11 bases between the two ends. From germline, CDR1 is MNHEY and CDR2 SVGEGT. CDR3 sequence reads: CASSRGGFTEAFF. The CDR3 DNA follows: TGTGCCAGCAGTCGCGGGGGCTTCACTGAAGCTTTCTTT.

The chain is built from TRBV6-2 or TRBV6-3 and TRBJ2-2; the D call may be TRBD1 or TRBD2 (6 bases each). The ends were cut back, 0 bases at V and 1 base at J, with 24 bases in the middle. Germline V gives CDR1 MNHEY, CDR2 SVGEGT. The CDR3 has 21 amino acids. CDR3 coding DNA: TGTGCCAGCAGTTACTCGTACCTAGCGAGATCGGGGGACAAGAACACCGGGGAGCTGTTTTTT. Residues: CASSYSYLARSGDKNTGELFF.

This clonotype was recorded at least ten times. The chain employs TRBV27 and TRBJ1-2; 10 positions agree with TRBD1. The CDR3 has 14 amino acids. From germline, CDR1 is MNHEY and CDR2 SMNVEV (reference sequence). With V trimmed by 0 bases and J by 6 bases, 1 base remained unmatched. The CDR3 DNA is TGTGCCAGCAGTTTATCGACAGGGGGCAATGGCTACACCTTC. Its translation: CASSLSTGGNGYTF.

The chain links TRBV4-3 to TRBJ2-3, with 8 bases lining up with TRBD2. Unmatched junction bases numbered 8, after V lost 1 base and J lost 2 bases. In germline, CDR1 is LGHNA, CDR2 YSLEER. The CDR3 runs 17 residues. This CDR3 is CASSQGETSEITDTQYF. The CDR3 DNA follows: TGCGCCAGCAGCCAAGGGGAGACTAGCGAGATCACAGATACGCAGTATTTT.

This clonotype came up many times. CDR3 DNA sequence: TGTGCCAGCAGTCGGACAGGCGGCTACGAGCAGTACTTC. Its protein is CASSRTGGYEQYF. The chain employs TRBV27 and TRBJ2-7, with 7 positions matching TRBD1. The length of the CDR3 is 13 residues. In germline, CDR1 is MNHEY, CDR2 SMNVEV (reference sequence). V lost 5 bases and J lost 3; bases outside the gene matches: 4.

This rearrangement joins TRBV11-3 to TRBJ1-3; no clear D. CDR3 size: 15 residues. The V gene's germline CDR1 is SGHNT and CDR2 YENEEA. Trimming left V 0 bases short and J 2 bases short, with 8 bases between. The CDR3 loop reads CASSLESGTGNTIYF. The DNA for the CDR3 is TGTGCCAGCAGCTTAGAATCCGGGACTGGAAACACCATATATTTT.

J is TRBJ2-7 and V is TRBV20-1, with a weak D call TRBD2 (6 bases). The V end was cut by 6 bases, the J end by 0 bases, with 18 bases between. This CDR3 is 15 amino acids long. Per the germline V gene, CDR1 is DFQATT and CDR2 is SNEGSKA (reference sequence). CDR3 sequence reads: CSARRATSSSYEQYF. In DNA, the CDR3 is TGCAGTGCGCGAAGAGCTACTAGCTCCTCCTACGAGCAGTACTTC.

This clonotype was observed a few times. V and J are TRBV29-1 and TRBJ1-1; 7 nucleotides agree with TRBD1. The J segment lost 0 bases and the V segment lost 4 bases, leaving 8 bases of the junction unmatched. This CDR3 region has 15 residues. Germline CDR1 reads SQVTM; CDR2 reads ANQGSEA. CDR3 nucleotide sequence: TGCAGCGTTGTTTGGGGGGGACAGTTGAACACTGAAGCTTTCTTT. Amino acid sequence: CSVVWGGQLNTEAFF.